This TCR beta chain was recovered during a study of blood T cell repertoires in COVID-19. Study overall: Both acute and convalescent COVID-19 samples were obtained from the United States, Italy and Spain.

The repertoire was sequenced with immunoSEQ multiplex PCR; TCRdb's copy has only in-frame clones and lacks some. The data show 200,000 to 250,000 clones, 85% to 90% seen once. This clone has more than one count but fewer than ten. This TCR came from a man aged 80 or over with acute or convalescent COVID-19. Sequenced material: peripheral blood.

Here the CDR3 DNA reads TGTGCCAGCAGTTCCTACAGGGAGACTAATGAAAAACTGTTTTTT. Translated: CASSSYRETNEKLFF. J is TRBJ1-4 and V is TRBV28, with D possibly being TRBD1 (6 bases). This CDR3 comprises 15 residues. The V and J ends lost 4 bases and 2 bases respectively, with 11 bases between them. Germline V CDR1 and CDR2: MDHEN, SYDVKM.